These 12 T cell receptor beta chains came from one sample sequenced in a study of blood T cell repertoires in COVID-19. The method was immunoSEQ multiplex PCR; TCRdb's version includes in-frame clones alone and lacks a portion of them. This table has around 99,000 clones, approximately 88% appearing once. Sequenced input: peripheral blood. The receptors derive from a man aged 50-60 years with active or convalescent COVID-19.

The rearrangement links TRBV28 to TRBJ1-2; TRBD1 aligns across 8 bases. The germline V gene encodes CDR1 MDHEN and CDR2 SYDVKM. Unmatched junction bases numbered 8, after V lost 3 bases and J lost 8 bases. The CDR3 spans 14 residues. The CDR3 sequence is CASSFTGTGFGYTF. The DNA for the CDR3 is TGTGCCAGCAGTTTTACCGGGACAGGCTTCGGCTACACCTTC.

This clone was seen only once. The chain combines TRBV15 with TRBJ2-1, with 7 positions matching TRBD1. The CDR3 sequence is 15 residues long. The V and J ends lost 0 bases and 5 bases, in that order; junction bases with no gene match: 4. Germline lookup yields CDR1 LNHNV and CDR2 YYDKDF (reference sequence). The CDR3 nucleotides are TGTGCCACCAGCAGAGATGGGACAGTCCACAATGAGCAGTTCTTC. It translates to CATSRDGTVHNEQFF.

The CDR3 coding sequence is TGTGCCAGCAGCCCCGGGAACTCAAACACTGAAGCTTTCTTT. It translates to CASSPGNSNTEAFF. The J gene is TRBJ1-1, the V gene TRBV6-4; D not certain. Per the germline V gene, CDR1 is MRHNA and CDR2 is SNTAGT. The CDR3 is 14 residues long. V lost 6 bases and J lost 2, with 13 bases in between.

This clone was counted once. The rearrangement links TRBV7-6 to TRBJ2-7, with D perhaps TRBD2 (6 bases). The CDR3 is 15 residues long. Germline CDR1 reads SGHVS; CDR2 reads FNYEAQ. V dropped 0 bases and J dropped 6 bases, with 15 bases sitting between them. The CDR3 reads CASSLAAGWGSEQYF. The CDR3 DNA reads TGTGCCAGCAGCTTAGCGGCGGGGTGGGGGAGCGAGCAGTACTTC.

J is TRBJ1-2 and V is TRBV20-1, with D hard to call. The V and J ends lost 6 bases and 5 bases respectively, with 10 bases between them. The CDR3 spans 11 residues. CDR1 is DFQATT and CDR2 is SNEGSKA in the germline V gene (reference sequence). DNA for the CDR3: TGCAGTGCCGATCCTCGGTATGGCTACACCTTC. This sequence encodes CSADPRYGYTF.

This chain uses TRBV5-6 with TRBJ1-6; D not resolved. V dropped 1 base and J dropped 4 bases, with 15 bases sitting between them. The CDR3 covers 17 residues. Germline V lookup: CDR1 SGHDT, CDR2 YYEEEE. The CDR3 coding sequence is TGTGCCAGCAGCTTGCGCGGGAACAGCCAATATAATTCACCCCTCCACTTT. It codes for CASSLRGNSQYNSPLHF.

The chain carries TRBV28 and TRBJ1-3; D might be TRBD1 (6 bases). The ends were cut back, 7 bases at V and 2 bases at J, with 9 bases in the middle. Looked up from germline, CDR1 is MDHEN and CDR2 is SYDVKM. The CDR3 runs to 13 residues. This CDR3 reads CASTAGAGNTIYF. The CDR3 nucleotides are TGTGCCAGCACCGCAGGGGCTGGAAACACCATATATTTT. Drawing the rest from reference TRBV28 and TRBJ1-3, the complete variable domain is DVKVTQSSRYLVKRTGEKVFLECVQDMDHENMFWYRQDPGLGLRLIYFSYDVKMKEKGDIPEGYSVSREKKERFSLILESASTNQTSMYLCASTAGAGNTIYFGEGSWLTVV.

The chain uses TRBV6-5 and TRBJ2-2; D is possibly TRBD1 (6 bases). V was shortened by 2 bases and J by 3 bases, with 7 bases between the two germline ends. Looked up from germline, CDR1 is MNHEY and CDR2 is SVGAGI. This CDR3 contains 14 residues. CDR3: CASSYDRYTGELFF. The CDR3 DNA reads as TGTGCCAGCAGTTACGACAGGTACACCGGGGAGCTGTTTTTT.

The chain recombines TRBV10-3 with TRBJ1-4, with 9 positions matching TRBD1. Trimming took 5 bases from V and 7 from J; bases not matched to a gene: 5. The CDR3 is made up of 14 amino acids. From germline, CDR1 is ENHRY and CDR2 SYGVKD. CDR3 protein: CAISPGTGFEKLFF. The CDR3, as DNA: TGTGCCATCAGTCCCGGGACAGGGTTTGAAAAACTGTTTTTT.

The V call is TRBV9, the J call TRBJ2-2; 10 bases are a match to TRBD2. The V gene's germline CDR1 is SGDLS and CDR2 YYNGEE. J was trimmed by 1 base and V by 3 bases; bases with no gene match: 6. The CDR3 totals 17 residues. CDR3 sequence reads: CASSGLAGVGNTGELFF. CDR3 nucleotide sequence: TGTGCCAGCAGCGGGCTAGCGGGAGTGGGGAACACCGGGGAGCTGTTTTTT.

V and J are TRBV7-2 and TRBJ1-2; tentatively, D is TRBD1 (6 bases). V was trimmed by 4 bases and J by 6 bases, leaving 15 bases between them. Germline V CDR1 and CDR2: SGHTA, FQGNSA. The CDR3 covers 14 residues. The CDR3 spells CASSSLRGTHGYTF. The CDR3 bases are TGTGCCAGCAGCTCACTTAGGGGGACGCATGGCTACACCTTC.

The V and J genes are TRBV19 and TRBJ2-5; 8 bases align to TRBD1. The V gene end was trimmed by 6 bases and the J gene end by 5 bases; junction bases not matched to a gene: 5. The germline gives CDR1 LNHDA, CDR2 SQIVND (reference sequence). This CDR3 contains 13 residues. This CDR3 is CASSDRGRETQYF. As DNA, the CDR3 is TGTGCCAGTAGCGACAGGGGTCGGGAGACCCAGTACTTC.